The rows below give T cell receptor beta chains drawn from one sample of a study of cytomegalovirus exposure and HLA in healthy donors. Only in-frame clones appear in the TCRdb table, and some are missing; sequencing was by immunoSEQ multiplex PCR. Of about 67,000 clones listed, approximately 92% are singletons. The sequenced sample consisted of PBMCs. These receptors all come from a woman between 25 and 40 years old in good health and CMV-seropositive. The CDR3 runs from the conserved cysteine through the conserved F or W. The D gene is left open where the match is weak. Clone size is stated in some rows and not others, as once, few, many or a class when expanded.

j_call: TRBJ2-1
v_call: TRBV5-1
d_call: .
clone_size: .
cdr3_aa: CASSPVAGRRSYNEQFF
cdr3_nt: TGCGCCAGCAGCCCAGTCGCGGGGAGACGCTCCTACAATGAGCAGTTCTTC

j_call: TRBJ2-7
v_call: TRBV6-1
d_call: .
clone_size: .
cdr3_aa: CASLHEAYEQYF
cdr3_nt: TGTGCCAGCCTGCATGAGGCTTACGAGCAGTACTTC

j_call: TRBJ2-3
v_call: TRBV5-8
d_call: TRBD1
clone_size: .
cdr3_aa: CASSAGGPRTDTQYF
cdr3_nt: TGTGCCAGCAGCGCAGGGGGCCCTCGCACAGATACGCAGTATTTT

j_call: TRBJ2-7
v_call: TRBV4-1
d_call: TRBD1
clone_size: .
cdr3_aa: CASSHRQGVEQYF
cdr3_nt: TGCGCCAGCAGCCACAGACAGGGAGTCGAGCAGTACTTC

j_call: TRBJ1-1
v_call: TRBV19
d_call: TRBD1
clone_size: .
cdr3_aa: CASSMRQGAPGGAFF
cdr3_nt: TGTGCCAGTAGTATGAGACAGGGGGCTCCCGGGGGAGCTTTCTTT

j_call: TRBJ1-5
v_call: TRBV6-5
d_call: .
clone_size: .
cdr3_aa: CASSENFVNQPQHF
cdr3_nt: TGTGCCAGCAGTGAAAACTTTGTAAATCAGCCCCAGCATTTT

j_call: TRBJ2-2
v_call: TRBV19
d_call: TRBD2
clone_size: once
cdr3_aa: CASSKTGGRSGELFF
cdr3_nt: TGTGCCAGTAGTAAGACGGGAGGTCGGTCCGGGGAGCTGTTTTTT

j_call: TRBJ2-7
v_call: TRBV6-1
d_call: TRBD2
clone_size: .
cdr3_aa: CASRVRAGGPDEQYF
cdr3_nt: TGTGCCAGCCGGGTACGGGCGGGAGGGCCCGACGAGCAGTACTTC

j_call: TRBJ1-1
v_call: TRBV5-1
d_call: TRBD1
clone_size: .
cdr3_aa: CASSLWGRGLNTEAFF
cdr3_nt: TGCGCCAGCAGCTTGTGGGGTAGGGGGCTTAACACTGAAGCTTTCTTT

j_call: TRBJ2-7
v_call: TRBV7-8
d_call: .
clone_size: .
cdr3_aa: CASSVLVTGYEQYF
cdr3_nt: TGTGCCAGCAGCGTCCTAGTAACAGGCTACGAGCAGTACTTC

j_call: TRBJ2-1
v_call: TRBV18
d_call: TRBD2
clone_size: .
cdr3_aa: CASSRTSGRSNSYNEQFF
cdr3_nt: TGTGCCAGCTCCCGGACTAGCGGGAGGTCCAACTCCTACAATGAGCAGTTCTTC

j_call: TRBJ1-2
v_call: TRBV27
d_call: .
clone_size: once
cdr3_aa: CASRQGTDYGYTF
cdr3_nt: TGTGCCAGCAGACAGGGAACGGACTATGGCTACACCTTC

j_call: TRBJ2-7
v_call: TRBV5-1
d_call: .
clone_size: .
cdr3_aa: CASSSRDNSYEQYF
cdr3_nt: TGCGCCAGCAGCTCCCGGGACAACTCCTACGAGCAGTACTTC

j_call: TRBJ1-5
v_call: TRBV27
d_call: TRBD1
clone_size: .
cdr3_aa: CASSPTRDRGRVKPQHF
cdr3_nt: TGTGCCAGCAGCCCCACCCGGGACAGGGGGCGAGTTAAGCCCCAGCATTTT

j_call: TRBJ1-5
v_call: TRBV19
d_call: .
clone_size: .
cdr3_aa: CASSWQFNQPQHF
cdr3_nt: TGTGCCAGTAGTTGGCAGTTCAATCAGCCCCAGCATTTT

j_call: TRBJ2-1
v_call: TRBV6-1
d_call: TRBD2
clone_size: .
cdr3_aa: CASSEGLASNEQFF
cdr3_nt: TGTGCCAGCAGTGAAGGACTAGCTAGCAATGAGCAGTTCTTC

j_call: TRBJ2-7
v_call: TRBV6-5
d_call: .
clone_size: .
cdr3_aa: CASSLATRYEQYF
cdr3_nt: TGTGCCAGCAGTTTGGCGACTCGCTACGAGCAGTACTTC

j_call: TRBJ2-7
v_call: TRBV10-3
d_call: TRBD2
clone_size: few
cdr3_aa: CAISEWTSGIYEQYF
cdr3_nt: TGTGCCATCAGTGAGTGGACTAGCGGGATCTACGAGCAGTACTTC

j_call: TRBJ2-4
v_call: TRBV5-1
d_call: .
clone_size: .
cdr3_aa: CASSLEGLGGRKNIQYF
cdr3_nt: TGCGCCAGCAGCTTGGAGGGTTTAGGGGGACGGAAAAACATTCAGTACTTC

j_call: TRBJ2-1
v_call: TRBV15
d_call: .
clone_size: .
cdr3_aa: CATSREGIAADNEQFF
cdr3_nt: TGTGCCACCAGCAGAGAGGGAATAGCGGCCGACAATGAGCAGTTCTTC

j_call: TRBJ2-4
v_call: TRBV5-8
d_call: TRBD1
clone_size: .
cdr3_aa: CASRTGGNIQYF
cdr3_nt: TGTGCCAGCAGGACAGGGGGAAACATTCAGTACTTC

j_call: TRBJ2-3
v_call: TRBV5-4
d_call: TRBD2
clone_size: .
cdr3_aa: CASSGTGRGADTQYF
cdr3_nt: TGTGCCAGCAGCGGTACCGGGAGGGGTGCAGATACGCAGTATTTT

j_call: TRBJ2-3
v_call: TRBV7-8
d_call: TRBD2
clone_size: once
cdr3_aa: CASSQVAGYGTDTQYF
cdr3_nt: TGTGCCAGCAGCCAGGTAGCGGGATATGGGACAGATACGCAGTATTTT

j_call: TRBJ1-4
v_call: TRBV6-1
d_call: .
clone_size: .
cdr3_aa: CASSPPRDNEKLFF
cdr3_nt: TGTGCCAGCAGTCCACCTCGCGATAATGAAAAACTGTTTTTT

j_call: TRBJ1-2
v_call: TRBV4-1
d_call: TRBD1
clone_size: .
cdr3_aa: CASSQEIPGQKNYGYTF
cdr3_nt: TGCGCCAGCAGCCAAGAGATACCGGGACAGAAAAACTATGGCTACACCTTC

j_call: TRBJ1-4
v_call: TRBV7-2
d_call: .
clone_size: .
cdr3_aa: CASSPVATNEKLFF
cdr3_nt: TGTGCCAGCAGCCCGGTCGCAACTAATGAAAAACTGTTTTTT

j_call: TRBJ2-1
v_call: TRBV7-9
d_call: TRBD1
clone_size: .
cdr3_aa: CASSFHQTGGYEQFF
cdr3_nt: TGTGCCAGCAGCTTCCATCAGACAGGGGGGTATGAGCAGTTCTTC

j_call: TRBJ2-6
v_call: TRBV7-9
d_call: .
clone_size: .
cdr3_aa: CASSSGDSSSGANVLTF
cdr3_nt: TGTGCCAGCAGCTCGGGGGACAGCAGTTCTGGGGCCAACGTCCTGACTTTC

j_call: TRBJ2-7
v_call: TRBV25-1
d_call: TRBD1
clone_size: .
cdr3_aa: CASSRTGGYEQYF
cdr3_nt: TGTGCCAGCTCTCGTACAGGGGGCTACGAGCAGTACTTC

j_call: TRBJ2-5
v_call: TRBV15
d_call: TRBD2
clone_size: .
cdr3_aa: CATSRGGVQETQYF
cdr3_nt: TGTGCCACCAGCAGGGGGGGGGTCCAAGAGACCCAGTACTTC

j_call: TRBJ2-7
v_call: TRBV11-2
d_call: TRBD1
clone_size: .
cdr3_aa: CASSLQGAYEQYF
cdr3_nt: TGTGCCAGCAGCTTACAGGGGGCTTACGAGCAGTACTTC

j_call: TRBJ1-1
v_call: TRBV7-9
d_call: .
clone_size: .
cdr3_aa: CASSLDPDMNTEAFF
cdr3_nt: TGTGCCAGCAGCTTAGATCCGGACATGAACACTGAAGCTTTCTTT

j_call: TRBJ1-2
v_call: TRBV7-9
d_call: .
clone_size: .
cdr3_aa: CASSLGSRGPDGYTF
cdr3_nt: TGTGCCAGCAGCTTAGGGTCGCGCGGGCCTGATGGCTACACCTTC

j_call: TRBJ1-1
v_call: TRBV6-5
d_call: .
clone_size: .
cdr3_aa: CASSAKRGNTEAFF
cdr3_nt: TGTGCCAGCAGTGCAAAGCGGGGGAACACTGAAGCTTTCTTT

j_call: TRBJ2-7
v_call: TRBV9
d_call: .
clone_size: .
cdr3_aa: CASSVAVGLTEDYEQYF
cdr3_nt: TGTGCCAGCAGCGTAGCTGTAGGACTCACAGAGGACTACGAGCAGTACTTC

j_call: TRBJ2-1
v_call: TRBV27
d_call: TRBD2
clone_size: .
cdr3_aa: CASSLNSGRANRNEQFF
cdr3_nt: TGTGCCAGCAGTCTCAATAGCGGGAGGGCTAATAGGAATGAGCAGTTCTTC

j_call: TRBJ1-1
v_call: TRBV6-1
d_call: .
clone_size: .
cdr3_aa: CASALTRGTEAFF
cdr3_nt: TGTGCCAGCGCCTTGACTCGGGGCACTGAAGCTTTCTTT